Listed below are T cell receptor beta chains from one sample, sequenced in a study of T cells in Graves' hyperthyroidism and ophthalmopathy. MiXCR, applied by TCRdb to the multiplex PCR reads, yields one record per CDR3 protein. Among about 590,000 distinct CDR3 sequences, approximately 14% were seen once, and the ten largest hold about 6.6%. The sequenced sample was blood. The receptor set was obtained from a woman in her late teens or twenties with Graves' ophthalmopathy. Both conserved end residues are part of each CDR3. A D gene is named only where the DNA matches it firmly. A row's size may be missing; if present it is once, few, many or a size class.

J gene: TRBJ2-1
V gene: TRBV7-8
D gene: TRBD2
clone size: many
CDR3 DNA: TGTGCCAGCAGCCCTCAAACCGGGACTAGCGTTTTCAGGCGCTACAATGAGCAGTTCTTC
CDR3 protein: CASSPQTGTSVFRRYNEQFF

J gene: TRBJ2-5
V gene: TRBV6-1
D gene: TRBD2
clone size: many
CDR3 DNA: TGTGCCAGCAGTAAAGGCATTAGCGGGAGGGCCGAGGAGACCCAGTACTTC
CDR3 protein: CASSKGISGRAEETQYF

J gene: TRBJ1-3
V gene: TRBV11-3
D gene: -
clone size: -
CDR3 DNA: TGTGCCAGCATTCAAGGGCCGGGACATGGAAACACCATATATTTT
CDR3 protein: CASIQGPGHGNTIYF

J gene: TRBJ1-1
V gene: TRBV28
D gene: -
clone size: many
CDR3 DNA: TGTGCCAGCAGTTTATCTCTTGTAGCCTTGAACACTGAAGCTTTCTTT
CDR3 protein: CASSLSLVALNTEAFF

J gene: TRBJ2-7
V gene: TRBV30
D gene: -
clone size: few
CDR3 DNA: TGTGCCTGGAGTGAGGGGGGAAACGAGCAGTACTTC
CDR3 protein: CAWSEGGNEQYF

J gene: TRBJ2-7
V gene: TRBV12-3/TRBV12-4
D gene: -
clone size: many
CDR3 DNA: TGTGCCAGCAGTTTTGCGGCGGGAACGTCCTACGAGCAGTACTTC
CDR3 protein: CASSFAAGTSYEQYF

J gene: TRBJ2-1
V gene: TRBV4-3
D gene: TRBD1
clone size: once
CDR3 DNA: TGCGGCAGCAGCCAAGATCGACAGGGGGCTAGCTCCTACAATGAGCAGTTCTTC
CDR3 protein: CGSSQDRQGASSYNEQFF

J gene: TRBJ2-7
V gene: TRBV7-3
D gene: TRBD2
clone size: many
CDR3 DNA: TGTGCCAGCAGCTTACGCCCGGGGACTAGCGGAGTAAAAAGCTACGAGCAGTACTTC
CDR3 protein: CASSLRPGTSGVKSYEQYF

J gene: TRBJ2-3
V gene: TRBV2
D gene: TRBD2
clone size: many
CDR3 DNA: TGTGCCAGCAGTTCCGGGACTAGGTCGGCAGATACGCAGTATTTT
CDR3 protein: CASSSGTRSADTQYF

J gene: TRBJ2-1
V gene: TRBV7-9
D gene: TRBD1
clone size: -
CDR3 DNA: TGTGCCAGCAGCGTTCGGACAGGTGACAATGAGCAGTTCTTC
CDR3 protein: CASSVRTGDNEQFF

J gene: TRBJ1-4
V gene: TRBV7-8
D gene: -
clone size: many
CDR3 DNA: TGTGCCAGCAGCCTGGGACGGATTAATGAAAAACTGTTTTTT
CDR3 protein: CASSLGRINEKLFF

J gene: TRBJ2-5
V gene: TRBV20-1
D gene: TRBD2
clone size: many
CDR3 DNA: TGCAGTGCTAGAGATACTAGCGGTAAAGAGACCCAGTACTTC
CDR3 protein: CSARDTSGKETQYF

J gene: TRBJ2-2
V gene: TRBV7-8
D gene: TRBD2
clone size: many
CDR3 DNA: TGTGCCAGCAGCTTAGCCCTCCTGCCGGGACTAGCGGGAGGGCCAGGGGAGCTGTTTTTT
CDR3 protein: CASSLALLPGLAGGPGELFF

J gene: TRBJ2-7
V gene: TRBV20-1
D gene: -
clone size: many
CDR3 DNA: TGCAGTGCTAGAGAATTTTCTCGGACAGCACAAACCTACGAGCAGTACTTC
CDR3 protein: CSAREFSRTAQTYEQYF

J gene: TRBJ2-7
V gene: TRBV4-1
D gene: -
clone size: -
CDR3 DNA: TGCGCCAGCAGCCAAGTTCTGGGCTACGAGCAGTACTTC
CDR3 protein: CASSQVLGYEQYF

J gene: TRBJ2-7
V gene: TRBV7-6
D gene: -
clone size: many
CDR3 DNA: TGTGCCAGCAGCCAAAACTTAGGTTCACTATACGAGCAGTACTTC
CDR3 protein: CASSQNLGSLYEQYF

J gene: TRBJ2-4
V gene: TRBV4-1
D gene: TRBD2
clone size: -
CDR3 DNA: TGCGCCAGCAGCCAAGAGCAGAGCGGGAGGAGCGCCAAAAACATTCAGTACTTC
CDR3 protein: CASSQEQSGRSAKNIQYF

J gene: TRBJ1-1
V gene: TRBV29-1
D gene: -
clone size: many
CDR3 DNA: TGCAGCGTCAGGGCCGCTGGGACTGAAGCTTTCTTT
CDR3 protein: CSVRAAGTEAFF